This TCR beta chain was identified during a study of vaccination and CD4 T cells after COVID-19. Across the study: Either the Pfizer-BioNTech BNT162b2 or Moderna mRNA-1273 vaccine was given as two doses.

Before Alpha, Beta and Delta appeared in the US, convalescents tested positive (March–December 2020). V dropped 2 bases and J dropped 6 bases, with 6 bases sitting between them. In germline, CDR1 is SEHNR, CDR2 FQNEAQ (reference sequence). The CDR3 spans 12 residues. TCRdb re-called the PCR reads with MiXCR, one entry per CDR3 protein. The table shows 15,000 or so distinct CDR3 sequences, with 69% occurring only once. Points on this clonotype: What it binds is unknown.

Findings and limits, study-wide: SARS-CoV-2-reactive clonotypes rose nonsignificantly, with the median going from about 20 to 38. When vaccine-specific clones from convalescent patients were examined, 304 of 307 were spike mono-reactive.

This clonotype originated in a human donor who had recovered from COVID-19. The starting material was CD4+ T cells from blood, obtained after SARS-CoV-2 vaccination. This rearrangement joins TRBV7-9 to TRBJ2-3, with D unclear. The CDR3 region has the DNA TGTGCCAGCAGCTTACCTCAGGATACGCAGTATTTT. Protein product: CASSLPQDTQYF.